This entry is about one T cell receptor beta chain. Treatment in this sample: 15 to 20 received Ad26.COV2.S at low or high dose, single or two shots; five or six received placebo; per-sample allocation not given. Samples analyzed were those drawn on day 63 after the first vaccine or placebo injection. Aged 18-55 years, donor was enrolled in Boston around 2020. Expression of Wuhan-strain SARS-CoV-2 spike came from the Ad26 vector that formed the vaccine. The sample belongs to a study of Ad26.COV2.S vaccination and SARS-CoV-2 variants. Study overall: Donor got 5x10^10 or 1x10^11 viral particles of Ad26.COV2.S.

Produced via immunoSEQ multiplex PCR; TCRdb's table is partial and in-frame only. The sample records about half a million clones, roughly nine tenths being singletons. V was clipped by 5 bases and J by 1 base; unmatched bases: 11. The CDR3 extends over 18 amino acids. Per the germline V gene, CDR1 is KGHDR and CDR2 is SFDVKD. The TCR comes from a person aged 18-60 years who received the Ad26.COV2.S COVID-19 vaccine or a placebo. The chain is built from TRBV24-1 and TRBJ2-1; TRBD1 aligns across 9 bases. This sample comprised peripheral blood, obtained in a trial of Ad26.COV2.S vaccine versus placebo. This CDR3 reads CATSARLQTGGSYNEQFF. The CDR3 region has the DNA TGTGCCACCAGTGCCCGGTTACAGACAGGGGGGTCCTACAATGAGCAGTTCTTC.